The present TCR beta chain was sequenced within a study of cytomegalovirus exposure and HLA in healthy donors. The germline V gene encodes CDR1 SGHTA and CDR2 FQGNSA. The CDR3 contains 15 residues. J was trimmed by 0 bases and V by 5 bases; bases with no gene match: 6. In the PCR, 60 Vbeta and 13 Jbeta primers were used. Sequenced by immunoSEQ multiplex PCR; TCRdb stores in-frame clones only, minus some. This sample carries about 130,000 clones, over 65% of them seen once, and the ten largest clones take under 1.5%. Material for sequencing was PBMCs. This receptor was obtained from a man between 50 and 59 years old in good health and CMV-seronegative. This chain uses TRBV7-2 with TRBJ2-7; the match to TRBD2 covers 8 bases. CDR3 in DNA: TGTGCCAGCAGCGTGTACGGGAGGGGCTCCTACGAGCAGTACTTC. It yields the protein CASSVYGRGSYEQYF. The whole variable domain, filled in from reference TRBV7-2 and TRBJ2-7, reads GAGVSQSPSNKVTEKGKDVELRCDPISGHTALYWYRQSLGQGLEFLIYFQGNSAPDKSGLPSDRFSAERTGGSVSTLTIQRTQQEDSAVYLCASSVYGRGSYEQYFGPGTRLTVT.